This T cell receptor beta chain was found in a study of blood T cell repertoires in COVID-19. In the study overall: Researchers got acute and convalescent COVID-19 samples from the United States, Italy and Spain.

J was trimmed by 2 bases and V by 8 bases; bases with no gene match: 7. CDR3 length equals 14 residues. Germline assignment: CDR1 WSHSY and CDR2 SAAADI. Here immunoSEQ multiplex PCR was the method, and the copy in TCRdb shows in-frame clones only, minus some. The sample consists of about 47,000 clones, roughly 89% of them appearing once. This TCR came from an elderly man with active or convalescent COVID-19. The V gene is TRBV10-2, the J gene TRBJ2-7; 9 nucleotides line up with TRBD2. Sequenced material: peripheral blood. CDR3 region: CASGSPSGTYEQYF. In DNA form, the CDR3 reads TGCGCCAGCGGGTCCCCTAGCGGGACCTACGAGCAGTACTTC.